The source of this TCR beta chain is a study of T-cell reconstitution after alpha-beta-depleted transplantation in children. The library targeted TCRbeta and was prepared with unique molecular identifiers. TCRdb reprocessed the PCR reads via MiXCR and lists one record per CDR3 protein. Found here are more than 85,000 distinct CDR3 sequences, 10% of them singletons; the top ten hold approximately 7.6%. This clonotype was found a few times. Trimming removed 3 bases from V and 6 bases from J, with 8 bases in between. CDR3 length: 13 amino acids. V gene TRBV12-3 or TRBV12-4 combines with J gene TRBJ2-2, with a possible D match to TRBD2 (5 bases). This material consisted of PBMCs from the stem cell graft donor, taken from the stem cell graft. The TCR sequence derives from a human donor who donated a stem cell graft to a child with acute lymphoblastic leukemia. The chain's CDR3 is CASSFKEAGELFF. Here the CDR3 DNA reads TGTGCCAGCAGTTTTAAGGAGGCCGGGGAGCTGTTTTTT.